The 8 T cell receptor beta chains in this list originate from one sample, sequenced in a study of blood T cell repertoires in COVID-19 (dated by TCRdb to the early 2020s). The library was made by the immunoSEQ multiplex PCR assay. Here the immuneACCESS table is served through TCRdb, limited to in-frame sequences with V and J called. Missing clones are a known gap in these copies; in checked studies unresolved V genes cover under half, and the rest lacks a known reason. The sample table records some 85,000 clones; 65% to 80% of these occur just once. Clones ranked in the top ten supply about half of the sample. The sample was peripheral blood. The receptors originated from a human donor in a cohort sampled during active COVID-19.

The rearrangement uses TRBV27 and TRBJ2-1, with 7 bases that match TRBD2. The CDR3 loop spans 14 amino acids. Germline CDR1 is MNHEY and CDR2 is SMNVEV (reference sequence). V shed 5 bases, J shed 2 bases, and the junction held 3 bases outside the gene matches. CDR3 loop: CASSPTSAYNEQFF. CDR3 sequence (DNA): TGTGCCAGCAGTCCCACTAGCGCCTACAATGAGCAGTTCTTC.

This rearrangement joins TRBV9 to TRBJ2-2; tentative D call: TRBD2 (5 bases). There are 17 residues in the CDR3. CDR1 SGDLS and CDR2 YYNGEE come from the germline V gene. The V and J ends lost 0 bases and 3 bases respectively, with 15 bases between them. The CDR3 DNA reads as TGTGCCAGCAGCGTAGCTCTTGAGGGATGGGACACCGGGGAGCTGTTTTTT. The encoded protein is CASSVALEGWDTGELFF.

This chain connects TRBV30 to TRBJ2-7, with TRBD1 matching 8 bases. Germline lookup yields CDR1 GTSNPN and CDR2 SVGIG (reference sequence). CDR3 length: 11 amino acids. V trimming: 5 bases; J trimming: 5 bases; junction bases outside the gene matches: 2. CDR3 in DNA: TGTGCCTGGGACAGGGGCAACGAGCAGTACTTC. Protein product: CAWDRGNEQYF.

The count of this clone is one. The genes are TRBV18 and TRBJ2-5; possible D gene TRBD1, 5 bases. V dropped 6 bases and J dropped 5 bases, with 19 bases sitting between them. The length of the CDR3 is 15 residues. Germline V lookup: CDR1 KGHSH, CDR2 LQKENI. In DNA, the CDR3 is TGTGCCAGCTCCCTTAGACGACAGTACGCGGAGACCCAGTACTTC. Amino acids: CASSLRRQYAETQYF.

This clone was seen only a few times. The genes are TRBV2 and TRBJ1-5; D remains unclear. V gave up 4 bases and J gave up 11 bases, with 15 bases separating them. Germline CDR1 and CDR2: SNHLY and FYNNEI. The CDR3 has 13 amino acids. The chain's CDR3 is CASSVREELAQHF. The DNA of the CDR3 is TGTGCCAGCAGTGTTCGGGAGGAGTTGGCCCAGCATTTT.

This clone was observed once. The chain is built from TRBV28 and TRBJ2-7; 12 bases fit TRBD1. Germline loops: CDR1 MDHEN, CDR2 SYDVKM. The CDR3 totals 15 residues. Trimming cost V 6 bases and J 5 bases; bases outside gene matches: 8. The CDR3, as DNA: TGTGCCAGCAGCCAGACCGGGACAGGGGGCAACGAGCAGTACTTC. Translated: CASSQTGTGGNEQYF.

The chain uses TRBV11-2 and TRBJ2-2; 7 bases are a match to TRBD2. The germline CDR1 and CDR2 sequences are SGHAT and FQNNGV. Losses at the gene ends were 1 base for V and 5 bases for J; bases not matched to a gene: 4. The CDR3 spans 15 residues. The CDR3 protein is CASSLGLAATGELFF. The DNA for the CDR3 is TGTGCCAGCAGCTTAGGACTAGCAGCTACCGGGGAGCTGTTTTTT.

The CDR3 sequence: CASSQGAVTGLGRGTQYF. The CDR3 DNA reads TGTGCCAGCAGCCAAGGGGCAGTTACGGGACTCGGTCGGGGGACCCAGTACTTC. V and J are TRBV14 and TRBJ2-5; D is possibly TRBD2 (6 bases). The CDR3 extends over 18 amino acids. Germline CDR1 reads SGHDN; CDR2 reads FVKESK. The V end was cut by 1 base, the J end by 7 bases, with 25 bases between.